The 14 T cell receptor beta chains listed next were all sequenced from one sample in a study of blood T cells in healthy people across ages. A second PCR, run for roughly 6 to 11 cycles, used a sample-barcoded 5' primer plus a J-beta primer mix. TCRdb ran MiXCR on the 5' RACE reads and lists one entry per CDR3 protein. The sample has 550,000 to 650,000 distinct CDR3 sequences, around 27% seen once. These data also formed part of another study, on T cells of mothers and their children.

The sample comprised blood. The source is a boy younger than 10 in good health.

This chain uses TRBV6-6 with TRBJ1-6, with no clear D. Germline V gene sequence: CDR1 MNHNY, CDR2 SVGAGI (reference sequence). The germline V and J ends were trimmed by 0 bases and 10 bases, with 4 bases remaining between them. This CDR3 has 12 amino acids. CDR3 sequence (DNA): TGTGCCAGCAGTTACTCACGCTCACCCCTCCACTTT. This codes for CASSYSRSPLHF.

V usage is TRBV5-1 and J usage is TRBJ2-3, with 7 bases aligning to TRBD1. Per germline, CDR1 SGHRS and CDR2 YFSETQ. Germline trimming cut 0 bases from V and 2 bases from J; bases unmatched to any gene: 6. The CDR3 has 16 amino acids. The CDR3 sequence is CASSLATTGHTDTQYF. CDR3 coding DNA: TGCGCCAGCAGCTTGGCGACGACAGGGCACACAGATACGCAGTATTTT.

This clonotype was counted only a few times. The chain couples TRBV4-1 to TRBJ2-5; D perhaps matches TRBD2 (5 bases). Near its end, the DNA agrees better with TRBJ2-7, so the J call may be wrong. The CDR3 is 15 residues long. Germline loops: CDR1 MGHRA, CDR2 YSYEKL. The CDR3 coding sequence is TGCGCCAGCAGCAAGGAGTGGTCTAGCCGGGACGAGCAGTACTTC. Protein product: CASSKEWSSRDEQYF.

This clonotype was recorded at least ten times. The chain joins TRBV12-3 or TRBV12-4 to TRBJ2-1; 10 nucleotides match TRBD2. The CDR3 consists of 15 residues. V dropped 2 bases and J dropped 6; count of bases not matched to a gene: 4. The CDR3 sequence: CASSLRLAGINEQFF. CDR3 nucleotide sequence: TGTGCCAGCAGTTTAAGACTAGCGGGCATCAATGAGCAGTTCTTC.

The rearrangement links TRBV6-4 to TRBJ2-1; D remains ambiguous. CDR1 and CDR2 (germline): MRHNA, SNTAGT. Trimming pared 4 bases from V and 4 bases from J, leaving 20 bases between. The CDR3 is made up of 17 amino acids. The CDR3 region has the DNA TGTGCCAGCAGTGGGGTCCCAATAGTCGGCATTTACAATGAGCAGTTCTTC. Translation gives CASSGVPIVGIYNEQFF.

This clonotype was found a few times. The chain couples TRBV7-9 to TRBJ2-7; the D call may be TRBD1 or TRBD2 (5 bases each). Per germline, CDR1 SEHNR and CDR2 FQNEAQ (reference sequence). Trimming shortened V by 1 base and J by 10 bases, and 11 bases separated the two germline ends. The CDR3 length is 12 residues. In DNA, the CDR3 is TGTGCCAGCAGCTTAGTGCCGGGACCCCAGTACTTC. Residues: CASSLVPGPQYF.

The chain employs TRBV5-6 and TRBJ2-1; TRBD1 might be the D (6 bases). CDR3 length: 16 residues. Trimming cost V 3 bases and J 4 bases, with 17 bases left between them. Germline values: CDR1 SGHDT, CDR2 YYEEEE. The DNA for the CDR3 is TGTGCCAGCAGCTGGGATGGGACAAGGATGTACAATGAGCAGTTCTTC. This sequence encodes CASSWDGTRMYNEQFF.

This clonotype showed up just a few times. The chain combines TRBV2 with TRBJ2-1; 9 positions match TRBD2. The ends lost 9 bases at V and 3 bases at J; junction bases unmatched: 9. The CDR3 length is 15 residues. Germline-derived CDR1 and CDR2 are SNHLY and FYNNEI. In nucleotides, the CDR3 is TGTGCCAGTGGGGGTGGACTAGCGAGCTACAATGAGCAGTTCTTC. Protein product: CASGGGLASYNEQFF.

This CDR3 reads CASSGAGQGTGAFF. CDR3 in DNA: TGTGCCAGCTCAGGAGCGGGACAGGGGACGGGAGCTTTCTTT. V is TRBV18 and J is TRBJ1-1; 10 bases agree with TRBD1. Germline CDR1 KGHSH, CDR2 LQKENI. This CDR3 contains 14 residues. J gave up 10 bases and V 5 bases, and 10 bases lay outside the gene matches.

This clonotype was counted at least ten times. V is TRBV12-3 or TRBV12-4 and J is TRBJ2-5; D is possibly TRBD2 (5 bases). CDR3 length equals 13 residues. The V and J ends lost 3 bases and 5 bases respectively, with 10 bases between them. CDR3 coding DNA: TGTGCCAGCAGTTTTTTTTCGGGGGAGACCCAGTACTTC. This encodes CASSFFSGETQYF.

The chain recombines TRBV6-5 with TRBJ1-2, with 7 nucleotides matching TRBD1. Unmatched junction bases numbered 8, after V lost 0 bases and J lost 4 bases. The length of the CDR3 is 16 residues. Germline CDR1 MNHEY, CDR2 SVGAGI. CDR3 bases: TGTGCCAGCAGTTACTCGATAGGACAGGCAGTCTATGGCTACACCTTC. It yields the protein CASSYSIGQAVYGYTF.

This clonotype was counted ten times or more. V gene TRBV20-1 combines with J gene TRBJ1-2; tentative D call: TRBD1 (5 bases). The length of the CDR3 is 14 residues. V lost 1 base, J lost 3 bases, and 12 bases lay in between. CDR1 and CDR2 (germline): DFQATT, SNEGSKA (reference sequence). CDR3 amino acids: CSARVRDGYYGYTF. In DNA form, the CDR3 reads TGCAGTGCTAGAGTCCGGGACGGCTACTATGGCTACACCTTC.

This clonotype showed up many times. The V call is TRBV12-3 or TRBV12-4, the J call TRBJ1-2; 8 bases are a match to TRBD1. This CDR3 is 13 amino acids long. Losses at the gene ends were 4 bases for V and 4 bases for J; bases not matched to a gene: 2. The DNA for the CDR3 is TGTGCCAGCAGTTCTACAGGGGGCTATGGCTACACCTTC. It is translated as CASSSTGGYGYTF.

This clonotype was observed a handful of times. The CDR3 protein is CASSSQRGTYNEQFF. CDR3 in DNA: TGTGCCAGCAGCTCCCAGCGGGGTACCTACAATGAGCAGTTCTTC. This chain joins TRBV7-2 and TRBJ2-1, with 7 bases aligning to TRBD2. Germline V gives CDR1 SGHTA, CDR2 FQGNSA. The V gene end was trimmed by 4 bases and the J gene end by 2 bases; junction bases not matched to a gene: 5. This CDR3 has 15 residues.